This TCR beta chain was identified during a study of radiation and T cells in renal cell carcinoma. About this clone: The antigen remains unidentified.

Time point given: blood 2 weeks post-SBRT. Treatment noted: 15 Gy SBRT to primary tumor, nephrectomy 4 weeks later. This table comes from immunoSEQ multiplex PCR, and its TCRdb copy is limited to in-frame clones, with some not included. The sample includes some 120,000 clones, approximately 78% of them seen just once. Study-wide results and caveats: From baseline, blood top tumor clonotypes peaked at 2 weeks post-radiation.

This CDR3 has 15 residues. Trimming stripped 3 bases from V and 3 bases from J, with 11 bases between. CDR1 and CDR2 (germline): MDHEN, SYDVKM. The source of this sequence is a woman in her sixties with renal cell carcinoma. The V call is TRBV28, the J call TRBJ1-4; D is ambiguous. The sequences come from blood, collected from a patient whose treatment included radiotherapy and nephrectomy. In nucleotides, the CDR3 is TGTGCCAGCAGTTTGCTAGCGGCTTCTAATGAAAAACTGTTTTTT. It codes for CASSLLAASNEKLFF.